A single sample is the source of the 18 T cell receptor beta chains below, sequenced in a study of long-term antiretroviral therapy in people with HIV. Survey-level resolution applied to immunoSEQ assay v3.0. Here immunoSEQ multiplex PCR was the method, and the copy in TCRdb shows in-frame clones only, minus some. This sample carries approximately 20,000 clones, just over 75% of them seen once, and the ten largest clones take 6.9%. Sequencing was performed on unsorted PBMCs, taken 2.2 years after starting antiretroviral therapy. These receptors were collected from a man in his forties or fifties with HIV.

This clone is categorized as medium-sized. The chain combines TRBV9 with TRBJ2-7, with D tentatively TRBD2 (5 bases). Trimming left V 1 base short and J 2 bases short, with 10 bases between. The CDR3 has 14 residues. CDR1 is SGDLS and CDR2 is YYNGEE in the germline V gene. CDR3 sequence: CASSVSGRPYEQYF. CDR3 bases: TGTGCCAGCAGCGTATCTGGGAGACCCTACGAGCAGTACTTC.

The V and J genes are TRBV7-2 and TRBJ2-3; no clear D gene. Germline V CDR1 and CDR2: SGHTA, FQGNSA. With 1 base removed from V and 6 bases from J, the gap between germline ends came to 17 bases. The CDR3 covers 16 residues. The CDR3 spells CASSLGGVLSLDTQYF. The CDR3 nucleotides read TGTGCCAGCAGCTTAGGTGGCGTATTGTCTTTGGATACGCAGTATTTT. The complete variable domain, with remaining parts taken from reference TRBV7-2 and TRBJ2-3, reads GAGVSQSPSNKVTEKGKDVELRCDPISGHTALYWYRQSLGQGLEFLIYFQGNSAPDKSGLPSDRFSAERTGGSVSTLTIQRTQQEDSAVYLCASSLGGVLSLDTQYFGPGTRLTVL.

This chain uses TRBV9 with TRBJ2-3; TRBD2 matches at 7 bases. Trimming removed 2 bases from V and 6 bases from J; junction bases left unmatched: 0. Germline CDR1 reads SGDLS; CDR2 reads YYNGEE. CDR3 length: 12 residues. CDR3 DNA sequence: TGTGCCAGCAGCGTGGGGGGGGATACGCAGTATTTT. This translates into CASSVGGDTQYF. Full variable domain (missing parts from reference TRBV9 and TRBJ2-3): DSGVTQTPKHLITATGQRVTLRCSPRSGDLSVYWYQQSLDQGLQFLIQYYNGEERAKGNILERFSAQQFPDLHSELNLSSLELGDSALYFCASSVGGDTQYFGPGTRLTVL.

This clone has more than one count but fewer than ten. The rearrangement joins TRBV2 to TRBJ2-7; TRBD1 agrees at 9 bases. Germline CDR1 SNHLY, CDR2 FYNNEI. The CDR3 has 13 residues. J lost 6 bases, V lost 6 bases, and 6 bases had no gene match. For the CDR3, the DNA is TGTGCCAGCAGCGGGGACAGGGCCCTCGAGCAGTACTTC. It specifies CASSGDRALEQYF.

The gene calls are TRBV27 and TRBJ2-7, with TRBD1 matching over 9 bases. The germline CDR1 and CDR2 sequences are MNHEY and SMNVEV (reference sequence). Germline trimming cut 5 bases from V and 5 bases from J; bases unmatched to any gene: 7. The CDR3 is 14 amino acids. In nucleotides, the CDR3 is TGTGCCAGCAGTCTAGGACAGGGGATACACGAGCAGTACTTC. Encoded protein: CASSLGQGIHEQYF.

CDR3 sequence (DNA): TGTGCCAGCAGCCCTTACGGTAGCACCCAGGGACTGGCGGGCTACACCTTC. This encodes CASSPYGSTQGLAGYTF. This sequence joins TRBV7-2 and TRBJ1-2, with TRBD1 as a possible D gene (5 bases). Trimming pared 5 bases from V and 8 bases from J, leaving 27 bases between. The CDR3 length is 17 residues. Per germline, CDR1 SGHTA and CDR2 FQGNSA.

The J gene is TRBJ2-5, the V gene TRBV7-2; TRBD1 matches 9 bases. This CDR3 is built from 15 residues. V lost 1 base, J lost 6 bases, and 6 bases stayed unmatched. Germline CDR1 reads SGHTA; CDR2 reads FQGNSA. CDR3 bases: TGTGCCAGCAGCTTAGACAGGGGGCGCTTGCAGACCCAGTACTTC. Translation gives CASSLDRGRLQTQYF. The full variable domain, in which reference TRBV7-2 and TRBJ2-5 provide the parts outside the CDR3, is GAGVSQSPSNKVTEKGKDVELRCDPISGHTALYWYRQSLGQGLEFLIYFQGNSAPDKSGLPSDRFSAERTGGSVSTLTIQRTQQEDSAVYLCASSLDRGRLQTQYFGPGTRLLVL.

The chain uses TRBV18 and TRBJ1-3; D is unclear. Trimming removed 0 bases at V and 5 bases at J, with 5 bases between. The CDR3 is made up of 13 amino acids. The germline V gene has CDR1 KGHSH and CDR2 LQKENI. In DNA, the CDR3 is TGTGCCAGCTCACCACCGGGGAGAAACACCATATATTTT. Amino acids: CASSPPGRNTIYF.

The gene calls are TRBV14 and TRBJ2-5; D unresolved. CDR3 size: 12 residues. Germline assignment: CDR1 SGHDN and CDR2 FVKESK. The V end was cut by 4 bases, the J end by 5 bases, with 8 bases between. In DNA form, the CDR3 reads TGTGCCAGCAGCCTCCTGGGGGAGACCCAGTACTTC. Its translation is CASSLLGETQYF.

The J gene is TRBJ2-2, the V gene TRBV27, with D possibly matching TRBD1 (5 bases). CDR1 and CDR2 (germline): MNHEY, SMNVEV (reference sequence). V was pared by 6 bases and J by 1 base, with 21 bases between. The CDR3 consists of 18 residues. CDR3 amino acids: CASRLLNRLPLNTGELFF. CDR3 sequence (DNA): TGTGCCAGCAGACTTCTAAACAGGTTACCTCTGAACACCGGGGAGCTGTTTTTT.

The gene calls are TRBV30 and TRBJ2-4; D is possibly TRBD2 (5 bases). The CDR3 consists of 12 residues. Germline lookup yields CDR1 GTSNPN and CDR2 SVGIG (reference sequence). The germline V and J ends were trimmed by 1 base and 8 bases, with 9 bases remaining between them. The CDR3 sequence is CAWSGPGDIQYF. CDR3 nucleotides: TGTGCCTGGAGTGGGCCCGGGGACATTCAGTACTTC.

The chain is built from TRBV4-3 and TRBJ2-1, with a weak D call TRBD1 (5 bases). V lost 0 bases and J lost 0, with 9 bases in between. CDR1 is LGHNA, CDR2 YSLEER, per germline. The CDR3 contains 16 residues. The CDR3 loop is CASSQDWGSSYNEQFF. For the CDR3, the DNA is TGCGCCAGCAGCCAAGATTGGGGCAGCTCCTACAATGAGCAGTTCTTC.

The J gene is TRBJ2-2, the V gene TRBV11-2; TRBD2 is a possible D gene (6 bases). The ends were cut back, 6 bases at V and 1 base at J, with 15 bases in the middle. CDR3 length: 16 amino acids. The germline gives CDR1 SGHAT, CDR2 FQNNGV. The DNA for the CDR3 is TGTGCCAGCAGTGAACGGCGGGACCTGAACACCGGGGAGCTGTTTTTT. It codes for CASSERRDLNTGELFF.

The rearrangement uses TRBV28 and TRBJ2-7; D is uncertain. Trimming cost V 2 bases and J 0 bases, with 11 bases left between them. The CDR3 consists of 15 residues. Germline CDR1 reads MDHEN; CDR2 reads SYDVKM. The CDR3 sequence is CASSLRATTSYEQYF. DNA for the CDR3: TGTGCCAGCAGTTTAAGAGCGACCACCTCCTACGAGCAGTACTTC.

This clone was found a few times. V usage is TRBV11-3 and J usage is TRBJ1-6; 8 bases agree with TRBD1. The CDR3 is 15 residues long. V lost 1 base, J lost 9 bases, and 5 bases stayed unmatched. Germline V lookup: CDR1 SGHNT, CDR2 YENEEA. As DNA, the CDR3 is TGTGCCAGCAGCTTAGGACAGGGGACGACTTCACCCCTCCACTTT. It codes for CASSLGQGTTSPLHF.

This clone occurred a few times. J is TRBJ1-2 and V is TRBV28; a possible D gene is TRBD1 (5 bases). Germline CDR1 is MDHEN and CDR2 is SYDVKM. The CDR3 has 12 amino acids. Deletions cut 6 bases from V and 8 bases from J, with 13 bases between. The CDR3 loop reads CASRGTPGGYTF. DNA for the CDR3: TGTGCCAGCAGGGGGACTCCGGGAGGCTACACCTTC.

This clone occurred a few times. The V and J genes are TRBV28 and TRBJ2-7; D is undetermined. CDR3 length equals 14 residues. Trimming shortened V by 5 bases and J by 2 bases, and 13 bases separated the two germline ends. The germline CDR1 and CDR2 sequences are MDHEN and SYDVKM. Here the CDR3 reads CASSPRRITYEQYF. DNA of the CDR3: TGTGCCAGCAGTCCCCGGCGGATCACCTACGAGCAGTACTTC. Looking up the rest from reference TRBV28 and TRBJ2-7 gives the full variable domain: DVKVTQSSRYLVKRTGEKVFLECVQDMDHENMFWYRQDPGLGLRLIYFSYDVKMKEKGDIPEGYSVSREKKERFSLILESASTNQTSMYLCASSPRRITYEQYFGPGTRLTVT.

The V gene is TRBV29-1, the J gene TRBJ1-2, with TRBD1 matching over 7 bases. CDR1 is SQVTM and CDR2 is ANQGSEA in the germline V gene. The CDR3 extends over 11 amino acids. The ends lost 8 bases at V and 3 bases at J; junction bases unmatched: 3. The CDR3, as DNA: TGCAGCACCGGGACAGACTATGGCTACACCTTC. Its translation: CSTGTDYGYTF. The variable domain in full, with the rest retrieved from reference TRBV29-1 and TRBJ1-2, is SAVISQKPSRDICQRGTSLTIQCQVDSQVTMMFWYRQQPGQSLTLIATANQGSEATYESGFVIDKFPISRPNLTFSTLTVSNMSPEDSSIYLCSTGTDYGYTFGSGTRLTVV.